In this sample, the clone carrying this T cell receptor beta chain turned up a few times. What it binds is unknown. A read error may produce the germline difference seen at one junction end. Sample barcodes and UMIs were carried by the TCR alpha and TCR beta cDNA libraries that 5'RACE generated with constant-segment primers. TCRdb recomputed calls from the 5' RACE reads with MiXCR, one row per CDR3 protein. The sample contains about 350,000 distinct CDR3 sequences, roughly an eighth of which appear only once. This sample is part of a study of T-cell memory formation after mild COVID-19. Study-wide findings and caveats: Clones that contracted from day 15 to 85 were balanced CD4/CD8, while later expanders leaned CD4+. Nothing confirmed that second-wave clones peaking on day 37 were specific for SARS-CoV-2. Cross-reactive memory seemingly joined, as some responding clones were found in pre-infection memory.

Germline assignment: CDR1 MNHNS and CDR2 SASEGT. This CDR3 comprises 13 residues. This rearrangement joins TRBV6-1 to TRBJ2-4, with D tentatively TRBD2 (6 bases). This TCR came from a man in his late teens or twenties who had mild COVID-19 (a few samples of this study predate the infection). Cell type and time point are not known. The sequencing input was PBMCs or a T cell subset sorted from them (not recorded which). CDR3 region: CASSETPGLLLSF. The CDR3 nucleotides read TGTGCCAGCAGTGAAACGCCGGGACTCTTGCTAAGCTTC.